This entry lists 9 T cell receptor beta chains sequenced from one sample in a study of response to subunit inactivated influenza vaccine. A single record per CDR3 protein comes from TCRdb applying MiXCR to the RT-PCR reads. The data hold approximately 680,000 distinct CDR3 sequences, with 15% to 19% observed a single time. This specimen consisted of PBMCs from blood, obtained approximately 13 days after vaccination. These receptors were collected from a man aged 45-60 years who received an inactivated influenza vaccine.

The rearrangement links TRBV6-5 to TRBJ1-6, with D hard to call. In germline, CDR1 is MNHEY, CDR2 SVGAGI. V was cut by 6 bases and J by 5 bases, with 17 bases left in between. The CDR3 extends over 16 amino acids. The CDR3 loop is CASRLPGAGNNSPLHF. CDR3 nucleotide sequence: TGTGCCAGCAGATTACCTGGAGCCGGCAATAATTCACCCCTCCACTTT.

V and J are TRBV24-1 and TRBJ2-1; possibly TRBD1 or TRBD2 for D (6 bases each). Trimming shortened V by 4 bases and J by 2 bases, and 14 bases separated the two germline ends. The CDR3 is 16 amino acids. From germline, CDR1 is KGHDR and CDR2 SFDVKD. CDR3 protein: CATSDHHGGPYNEQFF. CDR3 in DNA: TGTGCCACCAGTGACCACCACGGGGGCCCCTACAATGAGCAGTTCTTC.

This chain connects TRBV6-5 to TRBJ2-5; D is unclear. With 3 bases removed from V and 1 base from J, the gap between germline ends came to 9 bases. This CDR3 is built from 14 residues. The V gene's germline CDR1 is MNHEY and CDR2 SVGAGI. CDR3 nucleotide sequence: TGTGCCAGCAGTTATCTGGGGTCCCAAGAGACCCAGTACTTC. Residues: CASSYLGSQETQYF.

This chain connects TRBV4-3 to TRBJ1-4; 10 bases are a match to TRBD1. V gave up 8 bases and J gave up 8 bases; unmatched junction bases: 8. Germline V CDR1 and CDR2: LGHNA, YSLEER. This CDR3 has 14 amino acids. CDR3 amino acids: CASQHDRGREKLFF. DNA of the CDR3: TGCGCCAGCCAACATGACAGGGGGCGGGAAAAACTGTTTTTT.

This clonotype occurred a few times. The chain combines TRBV20-1 with TRBJ2-1, with D possibly being TRBD1 (5 bases). Germline CDR1 is DFQATT and CDR2 is SNEGSKA (reference sequence). V dropped 4 bases and J dropped 8 bases, with 18 bases sitting between them. The CDR3 loop spans 14 amino acids. The CDR3 loop reads CSATRMGLGDEQFF. The CDR3 bases are TGCAGTGCTACGAGAATGGGCTTAGGGGATGAGCAGTTCTTC.

The rearrangement links TRBV20-1 to TRBJ2-7, with TRBD1 matching over 8 bases. Per germline, CDR1 DFQATT and CDR2 SNEGSKA (reference sequence). The CDR3 is 12 residues long. Losses at the gene ends were 8 bases for V and 0 bases for J; bases not matched to a gene: 3. CDR3 sequence (DNA): TGCAGTACAGACAGGGGCTCCTACGAGCAGTACTTC. It encodes CSTDRGSYEQYF.

The rearrangement links TRBV10-2 to TRBJ2-1; possible D gene TRBD2, 5 bases. Trimming left V 4 bases short and J 8 bases short, with 9 bases between. Germline lookup yields CDR1 WSHSY and CDR2 SAAADI. The CDR3 is 12 residues long. The DNA of the CDR3 is TGCGCCAGCAGTGTTCGAGGGTATGAGCAGTTCTTC. Protein product: CASSVRGYEQFF.

This clonotype has more than one count but fewer than ten. The CDR3 sequence is CASSLAQRPLNTGELFF. CDR3 coding DNA: TGTGCCAGCAGCTTAGCGCAGAGACCATTGAACACCGGGGAGCTGTTTTTT. The chain recombines TRBV7-2 with TRBJ2-2; D call uncertain. The V gene's germline CDR1 is SGHTA and CDR2 FQGNSA. Trimming removed 0 bases from V and 1 base from J, with 12 bases in between. This CDR3 has 17 residues.

This rearrangement joins TRBV18 to TRBJ1-1, with D possibly TRBD1 on 6 matching bases. V was shortened by 3 bases and J by 1 base, with 12 bases between the two germline ends. The CDR3 is made up of 15 amino acids. Germline V CDR1 and CDR2: KGHSH, LQKENI. This CDR3 is CASSPTTGRNTEAFF. The CDR3 nucleotides read TGTGCCAGCTCACCTACCACAGGGAGGAACACTGAAGCTTTCTTT.